Here is one TCR beta chain with its context. This specimen comes from a study of monozygotic twins with inflammatory bowel disease. The germline V gene has CDR1 DFQATT and CDR2 SNEGSKA (reference sequence). CDR3 length equals 17 residues. Through template switching, UMIs that included a 6-nucleotide sample barcode were added. Reprocessing the 5' RACE reads, TCRdb reports a single entry for every CDR3 protein and omits DNA. The specimen's table records around 210,000 distinct CDR3 sequences. The material sequenced was blood. The clonotype was recovered from a human donor with ulcerative colitis or Crohn's disease, or a healthy co-twin of an affected twin (not recorded which). The chain employs TRBV20-1 and TRBJ2-1; absent DNA, TCRdb's TRBD1 call cannot be checked. CDR3 sequence: CSARGSRAGGMYNEQFF.